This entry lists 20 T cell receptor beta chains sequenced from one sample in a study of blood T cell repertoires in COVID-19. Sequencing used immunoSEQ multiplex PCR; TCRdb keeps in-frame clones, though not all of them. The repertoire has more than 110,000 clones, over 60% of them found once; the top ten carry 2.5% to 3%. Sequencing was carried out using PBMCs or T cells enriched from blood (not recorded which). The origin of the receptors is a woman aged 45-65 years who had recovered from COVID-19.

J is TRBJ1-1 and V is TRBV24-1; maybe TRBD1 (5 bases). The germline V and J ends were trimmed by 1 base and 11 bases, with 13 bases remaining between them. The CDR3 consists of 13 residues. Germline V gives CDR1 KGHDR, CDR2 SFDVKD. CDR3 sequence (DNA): TGTGCCACCAGTGATTTTTCAGGGTCAAGGGCTTTCTTT. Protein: CATSDFSGSRAFF.

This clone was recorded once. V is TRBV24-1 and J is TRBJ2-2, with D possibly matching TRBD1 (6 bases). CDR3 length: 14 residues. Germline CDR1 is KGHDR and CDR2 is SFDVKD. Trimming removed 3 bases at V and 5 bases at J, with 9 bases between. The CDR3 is CATSDPGVTGELFF. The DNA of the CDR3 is TGTGCCACCAGTGATCCAGGGGTGACCGGGGAGCTGTTTTTT.

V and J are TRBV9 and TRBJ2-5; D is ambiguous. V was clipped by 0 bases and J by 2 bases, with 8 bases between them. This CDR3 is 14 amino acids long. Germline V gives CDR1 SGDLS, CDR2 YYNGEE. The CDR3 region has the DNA TGTGCCAGCAGCGTAGCTCCAGAACAAGAGACCCAGTACTTC. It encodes CASSVAPEQETQYF.

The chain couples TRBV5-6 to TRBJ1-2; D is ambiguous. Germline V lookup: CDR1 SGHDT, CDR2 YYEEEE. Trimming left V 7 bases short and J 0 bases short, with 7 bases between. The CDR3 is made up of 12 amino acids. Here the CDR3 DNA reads TGTGCCAGCCTAGGAGCTAACTATGGCTACACCTTC. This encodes CASLGANYGYTF.

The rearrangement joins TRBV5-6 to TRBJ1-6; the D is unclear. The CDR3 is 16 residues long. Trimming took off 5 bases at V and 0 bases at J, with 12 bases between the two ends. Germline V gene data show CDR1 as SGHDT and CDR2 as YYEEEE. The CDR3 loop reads CASRGTASSYNSPLHF. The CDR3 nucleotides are TGTGCCAGCAGGGGCACGGCAAGCTCCTATAATTCACCCCTCCACTTT.

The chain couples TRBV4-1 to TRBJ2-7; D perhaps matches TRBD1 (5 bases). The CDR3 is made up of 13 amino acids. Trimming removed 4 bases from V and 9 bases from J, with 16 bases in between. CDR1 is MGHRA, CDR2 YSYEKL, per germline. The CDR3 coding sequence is TGCGCCAGCAGCCCGGCCACAGGTATCACGCAGTACTTC. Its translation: CASSPATGITQYF.

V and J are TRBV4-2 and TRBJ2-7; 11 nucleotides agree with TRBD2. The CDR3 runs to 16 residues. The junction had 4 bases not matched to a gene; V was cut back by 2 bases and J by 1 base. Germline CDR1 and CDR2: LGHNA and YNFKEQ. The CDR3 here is CASSQSGTSGSYEQYF. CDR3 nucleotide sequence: TGTGCCAGCAGCCAATCCGGGACTAGCGGATCCTACGAGCAGTACTTC.

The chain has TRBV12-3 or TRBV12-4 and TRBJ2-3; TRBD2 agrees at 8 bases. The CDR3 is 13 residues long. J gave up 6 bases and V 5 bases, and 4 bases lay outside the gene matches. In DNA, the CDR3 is TGTGCCAGCAGTCGGGAGGGCCCCGATACGCAGTATTTT. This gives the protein CASSREGPDTQYF.

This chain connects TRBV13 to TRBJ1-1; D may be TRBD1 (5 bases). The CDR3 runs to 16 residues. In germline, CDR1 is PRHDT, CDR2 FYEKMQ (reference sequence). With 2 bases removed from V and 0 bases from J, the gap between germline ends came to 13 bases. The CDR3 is CASSLNGAPLNTEAFF. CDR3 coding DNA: TGTGCCAGCAGCTTAAATGGGGCCCCCCTGAACACTGAAGCTTTCTTT.

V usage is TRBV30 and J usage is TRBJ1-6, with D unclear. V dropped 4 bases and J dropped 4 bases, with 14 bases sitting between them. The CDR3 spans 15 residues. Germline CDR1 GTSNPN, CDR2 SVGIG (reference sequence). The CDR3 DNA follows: TGTGCCTGGACTAGAACGAACATTTATAATTCACCCCTCCACTTT. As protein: CAWTRTNIYNSPLHF.

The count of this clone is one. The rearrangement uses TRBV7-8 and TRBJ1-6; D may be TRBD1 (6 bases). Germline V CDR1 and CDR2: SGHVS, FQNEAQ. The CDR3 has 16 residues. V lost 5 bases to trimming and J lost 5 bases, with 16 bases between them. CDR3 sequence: CASSTTKTGNNSPLHF. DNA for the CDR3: TGTGCCAGCAGCACAACTAAGACAGGAAATAATTCACCCCTCCACTTT.

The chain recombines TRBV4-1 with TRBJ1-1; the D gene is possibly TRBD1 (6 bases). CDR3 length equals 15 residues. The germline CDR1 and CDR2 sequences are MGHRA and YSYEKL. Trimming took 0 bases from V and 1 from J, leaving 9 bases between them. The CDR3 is CASSQDRTANTEAFF. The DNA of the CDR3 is TGCGCCAGCAGCCAAGATCGGACAGCGAACACTGAAGCTTTCTTT.

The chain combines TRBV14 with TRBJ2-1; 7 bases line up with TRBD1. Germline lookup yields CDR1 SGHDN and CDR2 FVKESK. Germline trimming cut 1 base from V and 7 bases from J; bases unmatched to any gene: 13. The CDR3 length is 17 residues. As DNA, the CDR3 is TGTGCCAGCAGCCAAGTACAAACCCCGGGACAGAGGAATGAGCAGTTCTTC. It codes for CASSQVQTPGQRNEQFF. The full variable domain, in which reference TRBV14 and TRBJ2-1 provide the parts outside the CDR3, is EAGVTQFPSHSVIEKGQTVTLRCDPISGHDNLYWYRRVMGKEIKFLLHFVKESKQDESGMPNNRFLAERTGGTYSTLKVQPAELEDSGVYFCASSQVQTPGQRNEQFFGPGTRLTVL.

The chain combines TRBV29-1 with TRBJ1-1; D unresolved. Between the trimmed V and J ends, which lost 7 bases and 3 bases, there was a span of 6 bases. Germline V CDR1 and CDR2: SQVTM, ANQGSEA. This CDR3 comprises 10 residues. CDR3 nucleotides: TGCAGCGCCCGGGACACTGAAGCTTTCTTT. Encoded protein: CSARDTEAFF. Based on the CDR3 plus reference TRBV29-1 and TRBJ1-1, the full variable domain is SAVISQKPSRDICQRGTSLTIQCQVDSQVTMMFWYRQQPGQSLTLIATANQGSEATYESGFVIDKFPISRPNLTFSTLTVSNMSPEDSSIYLCSARDTEAFFGQGTRLTVV.

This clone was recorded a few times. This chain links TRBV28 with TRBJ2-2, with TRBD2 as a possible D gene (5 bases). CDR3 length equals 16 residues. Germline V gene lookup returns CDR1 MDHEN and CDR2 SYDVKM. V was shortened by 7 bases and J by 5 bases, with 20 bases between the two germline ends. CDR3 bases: TGTGCCAGCAAGGGAGCGAGCCGGGTCGGTACCGGGGAGCTGTTTTTT. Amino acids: CASKGASRVGTGELFF.

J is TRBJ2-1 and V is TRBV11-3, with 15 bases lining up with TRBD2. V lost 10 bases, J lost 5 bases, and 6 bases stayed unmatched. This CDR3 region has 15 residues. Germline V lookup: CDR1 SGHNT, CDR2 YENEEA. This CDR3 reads CATSGLAGGHNEQFF. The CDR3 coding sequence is TGTGCCACCTCGGGACTAGCGGGGGGTCACAATGAGCAGTTCTTC. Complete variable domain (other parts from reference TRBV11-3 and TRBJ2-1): EAGVVQSPRYKIIEKKQPVAFWCNPISGHNTLYWYLQNLGQGPELLIRYENEEAVDDSQLPKDRFSAERLKGVDSTLKIQPAELGDSAVYLCATSGLAGGHNEQFFGPGTRLTVL.

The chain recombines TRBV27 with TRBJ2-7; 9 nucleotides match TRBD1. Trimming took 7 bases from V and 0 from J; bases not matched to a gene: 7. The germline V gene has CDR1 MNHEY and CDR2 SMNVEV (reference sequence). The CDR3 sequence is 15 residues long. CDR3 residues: CASTRRGQGSYEQYF. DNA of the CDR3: TGTGCCAGCACCCGGAGGGGACAGGGCTCCTACGAGCAGTACTTC.

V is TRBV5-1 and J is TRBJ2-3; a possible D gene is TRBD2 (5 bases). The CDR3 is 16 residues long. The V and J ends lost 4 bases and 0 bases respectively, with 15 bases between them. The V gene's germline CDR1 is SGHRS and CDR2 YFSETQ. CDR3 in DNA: TGCGCCAGCAGCCGACTTAGACTAAGAAGCACAGATACGCAGTATTTT. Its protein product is CASSRLRLRSTDTQYF.

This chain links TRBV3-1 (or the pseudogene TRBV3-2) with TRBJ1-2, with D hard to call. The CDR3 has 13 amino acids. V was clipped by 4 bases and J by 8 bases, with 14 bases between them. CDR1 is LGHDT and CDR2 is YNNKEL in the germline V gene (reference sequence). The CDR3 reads CASSPPPPGGYTF. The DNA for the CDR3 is TGTGCCAGCAGCCCGCCCCCCCCCGGGGGCTACACCTTC.

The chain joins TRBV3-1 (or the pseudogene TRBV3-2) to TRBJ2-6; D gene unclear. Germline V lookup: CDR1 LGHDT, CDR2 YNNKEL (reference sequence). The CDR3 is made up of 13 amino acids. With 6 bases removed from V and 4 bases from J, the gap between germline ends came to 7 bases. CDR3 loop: CASSPVGANVLTF. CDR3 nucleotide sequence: TGTGCCAGCAGTCCCGTAGGGGCCAACGTCCTGACTTTC.